This T cell receptor beta chain originates from a study of T cell changes during pregnancy in multiple sclerosis. There are 14 residues in the CDR3. In germline, CDR1 is GTSNPN, CDR2 SVGIG (reference sequence). Trimming took 1 base from V and 5 from J; bases not matched to a gene: 5. This table comes from immunoSEQ multiplex PCR, and its TCRdb copy is limited to in-frame clones, with some not included. The sample contains about 36,000 clones, just over 90% of which appear only once. The receptor was isolated from a female donor with multiple sclerosis, enrolled in a pregnancy study. The sequences come from CD4+ T cells from peripheral blood mononuclear cells, collected in the first trimester of pregnancy. The V gene is TRBV30, the J gene TRBJ1-1; 9 bases match TRBD1. CDR3 in DNA: TGTGCCTGGAGTGGGGGGACAGGGTGGACTGAAGCTTTCTTT. This encodes CAWSGGTGWTEAFF.